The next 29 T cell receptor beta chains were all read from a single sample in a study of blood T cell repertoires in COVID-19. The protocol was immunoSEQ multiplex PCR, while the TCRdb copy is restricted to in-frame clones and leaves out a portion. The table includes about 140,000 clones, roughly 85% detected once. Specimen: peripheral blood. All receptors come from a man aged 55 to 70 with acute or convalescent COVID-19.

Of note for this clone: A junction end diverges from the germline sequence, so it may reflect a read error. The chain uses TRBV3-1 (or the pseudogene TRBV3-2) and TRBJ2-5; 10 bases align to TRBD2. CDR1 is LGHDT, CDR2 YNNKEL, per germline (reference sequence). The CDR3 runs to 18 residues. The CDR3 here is CASGQIIEREGTRGTQYF. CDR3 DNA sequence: TGTGCCAGCGGCCAAATTATTGAGCGGGAGGGTACCCGGGGGACCCAGTACTTC.

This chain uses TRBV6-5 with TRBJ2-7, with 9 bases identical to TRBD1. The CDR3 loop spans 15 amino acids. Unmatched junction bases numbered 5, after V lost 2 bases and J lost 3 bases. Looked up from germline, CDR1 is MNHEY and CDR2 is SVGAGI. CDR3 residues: CASSYGTGIVYEQYF. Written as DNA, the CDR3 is TGTGCCAGCAGTTACGGGACAGGGATTGTCTACGAGCAGTACTTC.

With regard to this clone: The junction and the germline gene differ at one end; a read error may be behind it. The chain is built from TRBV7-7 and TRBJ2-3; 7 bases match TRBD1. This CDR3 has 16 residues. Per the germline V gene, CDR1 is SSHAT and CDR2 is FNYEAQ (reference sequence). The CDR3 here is CASSLGGGPDTDTQYF. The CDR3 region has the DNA TGTGCTAGCAGCCTAGGGGGCGGCCCTGACACAGATACGCAGTATTTT. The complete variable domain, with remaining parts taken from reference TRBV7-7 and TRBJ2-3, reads GAGVSQSPRYKVTKRGQDVTLRCDPISSHATLYWYQQALGQGPEFLTYFNYEAQPDKSGLPSDRFSAERPEGSISTLTIQRTEQRDSAMYRCASSLGGGPDTDTQYFGPGTRLTVL.

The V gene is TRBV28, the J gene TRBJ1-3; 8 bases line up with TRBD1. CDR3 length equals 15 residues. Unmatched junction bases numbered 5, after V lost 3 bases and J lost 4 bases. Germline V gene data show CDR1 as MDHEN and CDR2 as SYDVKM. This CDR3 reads CASSFQGAEGNTIYF. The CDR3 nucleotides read TGTGCCAGCAGTTTTCAGGGGGCGGAAGGAAACACCATATATTTT. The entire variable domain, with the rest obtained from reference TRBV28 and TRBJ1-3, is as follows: DVKVTQSSRYLVKRTGEKVFLECVQDMDHENMFWYRQDPGLGLRLIYFSYDVKMKEKGDIPEGYSVSREKKERFSLILESASTNQTSMYLCASSFQGAEGNTIYFGEGSWLTVV.

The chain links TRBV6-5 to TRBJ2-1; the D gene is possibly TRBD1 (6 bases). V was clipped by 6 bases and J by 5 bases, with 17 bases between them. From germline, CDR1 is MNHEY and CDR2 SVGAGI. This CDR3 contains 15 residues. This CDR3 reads CASSQEGERNNEQFF. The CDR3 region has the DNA TGTGCCAGCAGCCAAGAGGGGGAAAGGAACAATGAGCAGTTCTTC.

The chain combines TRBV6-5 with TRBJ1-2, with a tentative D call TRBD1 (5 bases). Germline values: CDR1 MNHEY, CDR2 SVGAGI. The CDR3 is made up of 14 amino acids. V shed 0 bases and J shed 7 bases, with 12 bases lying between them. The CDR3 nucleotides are TGTGCCAGCAGTTACTCTGGGGAAGGGGTTGGCTACACCTTC. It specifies CASSYSGEGVGYTF.

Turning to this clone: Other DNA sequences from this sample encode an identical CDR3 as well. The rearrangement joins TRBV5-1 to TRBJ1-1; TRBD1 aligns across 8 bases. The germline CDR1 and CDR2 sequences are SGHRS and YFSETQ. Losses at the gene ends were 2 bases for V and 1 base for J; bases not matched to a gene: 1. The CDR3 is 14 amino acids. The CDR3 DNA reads TGCGCCAGCAGCTTAGACAGGGGGAACACTGAAGCTTTCTTT. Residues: CASSLDRGNTEAFF.

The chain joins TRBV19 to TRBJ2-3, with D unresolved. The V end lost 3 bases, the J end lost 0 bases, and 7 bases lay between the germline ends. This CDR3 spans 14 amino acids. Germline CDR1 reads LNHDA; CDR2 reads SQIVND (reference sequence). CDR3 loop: CASSITTSTDTQYF. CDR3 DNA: TGTGCCAGTAGTATCACGACTAGCACAGATACGCAGTATTTT.

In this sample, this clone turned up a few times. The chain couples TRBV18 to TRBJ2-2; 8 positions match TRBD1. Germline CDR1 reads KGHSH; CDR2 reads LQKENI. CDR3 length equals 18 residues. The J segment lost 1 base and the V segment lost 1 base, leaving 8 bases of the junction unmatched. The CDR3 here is CASSPLRQGLLNTGELFF. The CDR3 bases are TGTGCCAGCTCACCACTACGACAGGGGCTACTGAACACCGGGGAGCTGTTTTTT.

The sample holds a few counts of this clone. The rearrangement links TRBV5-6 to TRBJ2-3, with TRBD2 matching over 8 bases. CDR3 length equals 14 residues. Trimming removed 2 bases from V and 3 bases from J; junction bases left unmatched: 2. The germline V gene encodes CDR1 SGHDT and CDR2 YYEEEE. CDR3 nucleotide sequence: TGTGCCAGCAGCTTTAGCGGGAAGACAGATACGCAGTATTTT. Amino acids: CASSFSGKTDTQYF.

CDR3 sequence reads: CASSGSGVAKNIQYF. In nucleotides, the CDR3 is TGTGCCAGCAGCGGTTCGGGGGTAGCCAAAAACATTCAGTACTTC. The chain uses TRBV3-1 (or the pseudogene TRBV3-2) and TRBJ2-4; possible D gene TRBD2, 6 bases. The V and J ends lost 5 bases and 0 bases respectively, with 11 bases between them. Germline V gene data show CDR1 as LGHDT and CDR2 as YNNKEL (reference sequence). CDR3 length: 15 residues.

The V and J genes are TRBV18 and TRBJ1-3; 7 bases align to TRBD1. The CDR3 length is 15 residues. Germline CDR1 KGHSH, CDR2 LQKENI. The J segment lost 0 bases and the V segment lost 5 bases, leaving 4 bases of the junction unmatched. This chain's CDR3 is CASSAGTDSGNTIYF. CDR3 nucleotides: TGTGCCAGCTCAGCCGGGACAGACTCTGGAAACACCATATATTTT.

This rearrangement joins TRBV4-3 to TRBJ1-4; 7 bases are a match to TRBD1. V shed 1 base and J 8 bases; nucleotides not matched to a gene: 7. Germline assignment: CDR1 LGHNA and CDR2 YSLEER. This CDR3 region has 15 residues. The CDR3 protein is CASSQVRQGLEKLFF. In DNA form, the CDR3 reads TGCGCCAGCAGCCAAGTCAGACAGGGCCTGGAAAAACTGTTTTTT.

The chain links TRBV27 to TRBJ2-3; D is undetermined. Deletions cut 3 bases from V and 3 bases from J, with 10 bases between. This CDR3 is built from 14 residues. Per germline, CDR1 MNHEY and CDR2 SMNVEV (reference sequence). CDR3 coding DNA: TGTGCCAGCAGTTTCGTCACTCGAACAGATACGCAGTATTTT. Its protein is CASSFVTRTDTQYF.

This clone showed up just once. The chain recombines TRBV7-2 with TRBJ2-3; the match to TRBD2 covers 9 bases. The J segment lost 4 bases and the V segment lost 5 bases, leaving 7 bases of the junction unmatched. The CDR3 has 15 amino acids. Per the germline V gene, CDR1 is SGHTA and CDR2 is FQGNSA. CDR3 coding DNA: TGTGCCAGCAGCCGGCAAGCGGGAGGATCAGATACGCAGTATTTT. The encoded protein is CASSRQAGGSDTQYF.

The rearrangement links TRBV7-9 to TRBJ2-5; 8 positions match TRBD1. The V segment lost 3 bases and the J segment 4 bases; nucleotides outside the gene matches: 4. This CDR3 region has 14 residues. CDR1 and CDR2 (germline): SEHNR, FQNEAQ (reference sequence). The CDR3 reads CASSFGQGIETQYF. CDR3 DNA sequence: TGTGCCAGCAGCTTCGGACAGGGAATAGAGACCCAGTACTTC.

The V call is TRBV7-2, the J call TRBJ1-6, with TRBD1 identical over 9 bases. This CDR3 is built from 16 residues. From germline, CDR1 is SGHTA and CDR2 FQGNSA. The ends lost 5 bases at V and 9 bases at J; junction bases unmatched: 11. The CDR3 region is CASSHVTGTGISPLHF. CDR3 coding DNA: TGTGCCAGCAGCCACGTTACCGGGACAGGGATTTCACCCCTCCACTTT. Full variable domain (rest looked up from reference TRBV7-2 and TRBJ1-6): GAGVSQSPSNKVTEKGKDVELRCDPISGHTALYWYRQSLGQGLEFLIYFQGNSAPDKSGLPSDRFSAERTGGSVSTLTIQRTQQEDSAVYLCASSHVTGTGISPLHFGNGTRLTVT.

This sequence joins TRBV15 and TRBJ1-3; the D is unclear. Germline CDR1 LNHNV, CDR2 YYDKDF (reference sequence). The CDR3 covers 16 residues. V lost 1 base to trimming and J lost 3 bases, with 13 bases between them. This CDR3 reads CATSRGGGSYGNTIYF. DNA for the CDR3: TGTGCCACCAGCAGAGGCGGCGGCTCCTATGGAAACACCATATATTTT.

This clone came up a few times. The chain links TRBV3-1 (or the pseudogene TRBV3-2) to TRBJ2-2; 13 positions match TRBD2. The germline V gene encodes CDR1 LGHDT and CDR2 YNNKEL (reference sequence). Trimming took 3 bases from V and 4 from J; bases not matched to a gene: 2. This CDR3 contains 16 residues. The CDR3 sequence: CASSQGLAGPTGELFF. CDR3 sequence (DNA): TGTGCCAGCAGCCAGGGACTAGCGGGACCCACCGGGGAGCTGTTTTTT.

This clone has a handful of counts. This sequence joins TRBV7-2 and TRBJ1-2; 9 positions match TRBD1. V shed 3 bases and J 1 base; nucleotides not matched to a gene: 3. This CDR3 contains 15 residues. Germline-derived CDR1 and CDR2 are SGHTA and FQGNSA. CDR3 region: CASSFRQGVNYGYTF. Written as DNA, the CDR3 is TGTGCCAGCAGCTTCCGACAGGGGGTTAACTATGGCTACACCTTC. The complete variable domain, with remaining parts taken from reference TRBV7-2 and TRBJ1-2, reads GAGVSQSPSNKVTEKGKDVELRCDPISGHTALYWYRQSLGQGLEFLIYFQGNSAPDKSGLPSDRFSAERTGGSVSTLTIQRTQQEDSAVYLCASSFRQGVNYGYTFGSGTRLTVV.

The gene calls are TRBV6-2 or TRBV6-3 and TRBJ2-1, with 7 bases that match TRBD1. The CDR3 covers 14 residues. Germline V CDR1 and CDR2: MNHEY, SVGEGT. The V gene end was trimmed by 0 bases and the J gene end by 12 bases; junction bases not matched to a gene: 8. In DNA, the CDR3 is TGTGCCAGCAGTTACTCCGGGACAGCCCGATGGCAGTTCTTC. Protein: CASSYSGTARWQFF.

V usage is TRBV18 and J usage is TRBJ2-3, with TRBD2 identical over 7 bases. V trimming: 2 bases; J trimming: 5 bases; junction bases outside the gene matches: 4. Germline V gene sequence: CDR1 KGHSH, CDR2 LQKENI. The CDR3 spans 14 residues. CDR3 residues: CASSPITSEDTQYF. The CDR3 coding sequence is TGTGCCAGCTCACCAATTACTAGCGAAGATACGCAGTATTTT.

In DNA, the CDR3 is TGTGCCATCAGTGATCCGAGGGGGTCTAACTATGGCTACACCTTC. Translation gives CAISDPRGSNYGYTF. The chain has TRBV10-3 and TRBJ1-2; D is possibly TRBD1 (6 bases). The CDR3 extends over 15 amino acids. Trimming cost V 3 bases and J 0 bases, with 11 bases left between them. CDR1 and CDR2 (germline): ENHRY, SYGVKD.

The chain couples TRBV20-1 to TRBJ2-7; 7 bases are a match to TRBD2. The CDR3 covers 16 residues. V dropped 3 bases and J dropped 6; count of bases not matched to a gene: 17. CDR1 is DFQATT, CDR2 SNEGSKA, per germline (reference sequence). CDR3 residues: CSASILAGATLREQYF. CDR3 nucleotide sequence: TGCAGTGCTAGTATCCTCGCGGGAGCCACGCTACGCGAGCAGTACTTC.

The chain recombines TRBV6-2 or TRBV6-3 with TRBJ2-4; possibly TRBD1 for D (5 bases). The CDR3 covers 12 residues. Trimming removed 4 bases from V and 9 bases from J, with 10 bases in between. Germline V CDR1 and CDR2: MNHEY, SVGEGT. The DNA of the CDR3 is TGTGCCAGCAGTTTGCAGGGCGGCATTCAGTACTTC. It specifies CASSLQGGIQYF.

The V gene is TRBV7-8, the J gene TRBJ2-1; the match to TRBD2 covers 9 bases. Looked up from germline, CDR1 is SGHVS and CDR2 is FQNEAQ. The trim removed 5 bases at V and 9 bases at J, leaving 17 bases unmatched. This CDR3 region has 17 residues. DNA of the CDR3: TGTGCCAGCAGCCTTAAGACAGGGCTAGCGGGACGGAGTGAGCAGTTCTTC. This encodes CASSLKTGLAGRSEQFF.

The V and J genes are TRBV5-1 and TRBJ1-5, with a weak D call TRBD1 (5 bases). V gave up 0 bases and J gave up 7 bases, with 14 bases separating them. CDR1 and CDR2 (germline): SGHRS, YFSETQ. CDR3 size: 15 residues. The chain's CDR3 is CASSLGTIPNQPQHF. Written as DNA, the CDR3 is TGCGCCAGCAGCTTGGGGACAATTCCTAACCAGCCCCAGCATTTT. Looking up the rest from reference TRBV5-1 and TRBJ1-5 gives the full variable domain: KAGVTQTPRYLIKTRGQQVTLSCSPISGHRSVSWYQQTPGQGLQFLFEYFSETQRNKGNFPGRFSGRQFSNSRSEMNVSTLELGDSALYLCASSLGTIPNQPQHFGDGTRLSIL.

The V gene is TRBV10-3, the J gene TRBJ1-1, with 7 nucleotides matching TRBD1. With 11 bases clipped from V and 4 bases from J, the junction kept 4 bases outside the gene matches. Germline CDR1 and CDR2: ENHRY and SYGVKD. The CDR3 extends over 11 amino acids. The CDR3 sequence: CAGRDSTEAFF. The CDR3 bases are TGTGCCGGCCGGGACAGCACTGAAGCTTTCTTT.

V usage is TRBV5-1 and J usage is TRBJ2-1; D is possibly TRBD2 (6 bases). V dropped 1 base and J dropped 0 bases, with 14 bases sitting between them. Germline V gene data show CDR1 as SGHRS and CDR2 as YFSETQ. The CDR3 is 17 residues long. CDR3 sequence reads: CASSLRWEAPSYNEQFF. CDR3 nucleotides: TGCGCCAGCAGCTTGAGGTGGGAGGCACCCTCCTACAATGAGCAGTTCTTC. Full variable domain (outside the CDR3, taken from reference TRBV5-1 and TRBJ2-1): KAGVTQTPRYLIKTRGQQVTLSCSPISGHRSVSWYQQTPGQGLQFLFEYFSETQRNKGNFPGRFSGRQFSNSRSEMNVSTLELGDSALYLCASSLRWEAPSYNEQFFGPGTRLTVL.